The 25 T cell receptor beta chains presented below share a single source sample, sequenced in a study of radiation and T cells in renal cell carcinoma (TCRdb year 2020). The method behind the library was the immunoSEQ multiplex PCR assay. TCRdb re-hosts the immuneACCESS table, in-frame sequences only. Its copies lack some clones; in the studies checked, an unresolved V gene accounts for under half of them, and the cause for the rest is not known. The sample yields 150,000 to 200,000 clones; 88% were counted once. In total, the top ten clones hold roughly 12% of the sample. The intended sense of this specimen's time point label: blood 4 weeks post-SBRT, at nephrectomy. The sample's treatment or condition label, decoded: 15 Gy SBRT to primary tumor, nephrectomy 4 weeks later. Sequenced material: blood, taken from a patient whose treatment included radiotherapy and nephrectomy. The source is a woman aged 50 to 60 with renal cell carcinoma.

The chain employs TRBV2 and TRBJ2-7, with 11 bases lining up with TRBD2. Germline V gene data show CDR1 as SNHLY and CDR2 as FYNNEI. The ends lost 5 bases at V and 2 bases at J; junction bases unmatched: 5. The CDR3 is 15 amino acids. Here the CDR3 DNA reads TGTGCCAGCAGTTACGGGACTAGCGGAGCCTACGAGCAGTACTTC. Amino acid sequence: CASSYGTSGAYEQYF.

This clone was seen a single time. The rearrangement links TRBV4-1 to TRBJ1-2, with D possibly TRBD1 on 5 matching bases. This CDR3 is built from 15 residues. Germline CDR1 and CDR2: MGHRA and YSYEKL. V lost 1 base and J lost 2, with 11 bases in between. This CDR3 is CASSQVGGVNYGYTF. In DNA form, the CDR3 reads TGCGCCAGCAGCCAAGTAGGAGGGGTGAACTATGGCTACACCTTC.

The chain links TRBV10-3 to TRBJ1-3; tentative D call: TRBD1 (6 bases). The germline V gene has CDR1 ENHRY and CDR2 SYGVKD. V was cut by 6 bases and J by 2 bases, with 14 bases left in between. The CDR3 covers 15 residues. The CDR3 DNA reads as TGTGCCATCAGCCCAACAGGGAAAGCTGGAAACACCATATATTTT. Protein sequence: CAISPTGKAGNTIYF.

CDR3 in amino acids: CSVVVLAPYEQYF. CDR3 DNA: TGCAGCGTTGTGGTGTTGGCCCCCTACGAGCAGTACTTC. V gene TRBV29-1 combines with J gene TRBJ2-5, with D unclear. The closer fit of TRBJ2-7 to the DNA end suggests the J call may be wrong. Germline assignment: CDR1 SQVTM and CDR2 ANQGSEA. CDR3 length: 13 residues.

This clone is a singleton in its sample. As DNA, the CDR3 is TGTGCCAGTAGTATAAAGGTTCGGCGGATGGGTAGTCCAGATACGCAGTATTTT. Its protein is CASSIKVRRMGSPDTQYF. This chain connects TRBV19 to TRBJ2-3; the D is unclear. Germline loops: CDR1 LNHDA, CDR2 SQIVND (reference sequence). Trimming shortened V by 2 bases and J by 4 bases, and 22 bases separated the two germline ends. The CDR3 length is 18 residues. Looking up the rest from reference TRBV19 and TRBJ2-3 gives the full variable domain: DGGITQSPKYLFRKEGQNVTLSCEQNLNHDAMYWYRQDPGQGLRLIYYSQIVNDFQKGDIAEGYSVSREKKESFPLTVTSAQKNPTAFYLCASSIKVRRMGSPDTQYFGPGTRLTVL.

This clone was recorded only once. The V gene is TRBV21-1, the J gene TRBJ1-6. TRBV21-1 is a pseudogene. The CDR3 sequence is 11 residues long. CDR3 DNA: TGTGCCAGCAGCTCGGATTCACCCCTCCACTTT. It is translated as CASSSDSPLHF.

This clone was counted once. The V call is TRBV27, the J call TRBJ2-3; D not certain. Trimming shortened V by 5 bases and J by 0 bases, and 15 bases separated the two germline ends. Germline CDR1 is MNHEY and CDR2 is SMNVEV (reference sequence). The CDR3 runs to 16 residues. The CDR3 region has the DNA TGTGCCAGCAGTCCGCTTGAGAGGCAAAGCACAGATACGCAGTATTTT. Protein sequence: CASSPLERQSTDTQYF.

The CDR3 sequence: CASSLGQGIGEQYF. The CDR3 DNA reads as TGTGCCAGCAGCTTGGGACAGGGGATCGGCGAGCAGTACTTC. The rearrangement uses TRBV11-3 and TRBJ2-7, with TRBD1 matching over 10 bases. The trim removed 3 bases at V and 6 bases at J, leaving 5 bases unmatched. Looked up from germline, CDR1 is SGHNT and CDR2 is YENEEA. The CDR3 length is 14 residues. Full variable domain (missing parts from reference TRBV11-3 and TRBJ2-7): EAGVVQSPRYKIIEKKQPVAFWCNPISGHNTLYWYLQNLGQGPELLIRYENEEAVDDSQLPKDRFSAERLKGVDSTLKIQPAELGDSAVYLCASSLGQGIGEQYFGPGTRLTVT.

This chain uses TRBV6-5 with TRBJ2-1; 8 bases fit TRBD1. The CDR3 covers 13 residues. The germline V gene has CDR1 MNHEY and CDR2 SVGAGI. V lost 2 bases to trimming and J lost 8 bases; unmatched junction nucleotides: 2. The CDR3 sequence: CASSYDRGDEQFF. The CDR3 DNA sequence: TGTGCCAGCAGTTACGACAGGGGCGATGAGCAGTTCTTC.

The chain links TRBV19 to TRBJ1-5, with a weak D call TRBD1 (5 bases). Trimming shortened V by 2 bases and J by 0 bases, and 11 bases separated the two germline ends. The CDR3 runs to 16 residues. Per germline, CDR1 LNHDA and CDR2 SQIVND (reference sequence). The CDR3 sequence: CASSIMVGASNQPQHF. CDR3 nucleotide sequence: TGTGCCAGTAGTATAATGGTCGGGGCTAGCAATCAGCCCCAGCATTTT.

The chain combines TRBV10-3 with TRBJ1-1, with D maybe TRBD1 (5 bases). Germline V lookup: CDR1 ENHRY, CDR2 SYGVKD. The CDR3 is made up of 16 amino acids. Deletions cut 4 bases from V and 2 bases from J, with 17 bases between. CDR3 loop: CAISGSGQGGNTEAFF. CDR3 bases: TGTGCCATCAGTGGTTCGGGGCAGGGAGGAAACACTGAAGCTTTCTTT.

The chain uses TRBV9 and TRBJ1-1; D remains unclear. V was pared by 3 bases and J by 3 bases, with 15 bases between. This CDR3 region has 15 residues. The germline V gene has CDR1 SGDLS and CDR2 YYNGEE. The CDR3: CASSARSWVDTEAFF. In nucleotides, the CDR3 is TGTGCCAGCAGCGCCCGATCGTGGGTCGACACTGAAGCTTTCTTT.

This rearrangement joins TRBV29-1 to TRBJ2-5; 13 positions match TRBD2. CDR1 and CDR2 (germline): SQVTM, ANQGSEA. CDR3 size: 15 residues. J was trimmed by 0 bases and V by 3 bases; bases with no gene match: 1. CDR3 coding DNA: TGCAGCGTTGATGGACTAGCGGGGGACCAAGAGACCCAGTACTTC. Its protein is CSVDGLAGDQETQYF.

The CDR3 region has the DNA TGTGCCAGCAGGGCGTCCCCTCTCCGGACCCAGTACTTC. This translates into CASRASPLRTQYF. J is TRBJ2-5 and V is TRBV2; D remains ambiguous. Germline V CDR1 and CDR2: SNHLY, FYNNEI. The CDR3 sequence is 13 residues long. With 6 bases removed from V and 7 bases from J, the gap between germline ends came to 15 bases.

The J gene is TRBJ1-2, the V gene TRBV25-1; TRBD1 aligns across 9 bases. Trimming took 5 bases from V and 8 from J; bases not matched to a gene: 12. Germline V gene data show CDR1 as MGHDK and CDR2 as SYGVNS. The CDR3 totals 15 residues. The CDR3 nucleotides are TGTGCCAGCAGTTACAGGGGGCGCGGGTGGAGCGGCTACACCTTC. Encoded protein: CASSYRGRGWSGYTF.

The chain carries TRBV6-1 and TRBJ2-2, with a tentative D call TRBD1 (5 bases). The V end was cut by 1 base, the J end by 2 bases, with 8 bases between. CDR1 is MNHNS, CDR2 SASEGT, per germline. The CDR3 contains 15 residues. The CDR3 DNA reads TGTGCCAGCAGTGAAGGACAGTCTAACACCGGGGAGCTGTTTTTT. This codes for CASSEGQSNTGELFF.

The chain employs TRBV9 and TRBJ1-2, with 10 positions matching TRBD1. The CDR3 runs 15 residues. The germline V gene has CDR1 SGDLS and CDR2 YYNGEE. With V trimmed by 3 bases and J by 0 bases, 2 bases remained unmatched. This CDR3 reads CASSAGTGANYGYTF. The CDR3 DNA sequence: TGTGCCAGCAGCGCCGGGACAGGGGCTAACTATGGCTACACCTTC.

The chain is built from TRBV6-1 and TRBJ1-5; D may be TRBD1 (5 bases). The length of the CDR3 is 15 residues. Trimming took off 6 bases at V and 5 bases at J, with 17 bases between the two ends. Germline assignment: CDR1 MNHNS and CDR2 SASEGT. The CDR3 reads CASRRGREVDQPQHF. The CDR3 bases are TGTGCCAGCAGGCGGGGCAGGGAAGTCGATCAGCCCCAGCATTTT.

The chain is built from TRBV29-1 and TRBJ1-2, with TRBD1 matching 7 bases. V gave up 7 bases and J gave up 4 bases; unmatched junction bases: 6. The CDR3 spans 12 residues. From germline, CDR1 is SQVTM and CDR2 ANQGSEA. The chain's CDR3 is CSARGVGYGYTF. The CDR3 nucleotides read TGCAGCGCCAGGGGGGTTGGCTATGGCTACACCTTC.

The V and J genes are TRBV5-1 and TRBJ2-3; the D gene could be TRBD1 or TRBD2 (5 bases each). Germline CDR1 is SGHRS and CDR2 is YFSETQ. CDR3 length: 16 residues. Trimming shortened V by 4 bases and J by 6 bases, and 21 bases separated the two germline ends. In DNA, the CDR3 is TGCGCCAGCAGCGTGACCGGGACGAAGACAGTGGATACGCAGTATTTT. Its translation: CASSVTGTKTVDTQYF. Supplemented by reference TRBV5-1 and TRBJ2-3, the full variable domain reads KAGVTQTPRYLIKTRGQQVTLSCSPISGHRSVSWYQQTPGQGLQFLFEYFSETQRNKGNFPGRFSGRQFSNSRSEMNVSTLELGDSALYLCASSVTGTKTVDTQYFGPGTRLTVL.

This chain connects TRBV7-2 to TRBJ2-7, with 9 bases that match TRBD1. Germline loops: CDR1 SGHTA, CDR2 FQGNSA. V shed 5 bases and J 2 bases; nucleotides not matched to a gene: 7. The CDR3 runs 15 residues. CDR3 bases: TGTGCCAGCAGCGCGGACAGGGGAGTACCCTACGAGCAGTACTTC. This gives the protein CASSADRGVPYEQYF.

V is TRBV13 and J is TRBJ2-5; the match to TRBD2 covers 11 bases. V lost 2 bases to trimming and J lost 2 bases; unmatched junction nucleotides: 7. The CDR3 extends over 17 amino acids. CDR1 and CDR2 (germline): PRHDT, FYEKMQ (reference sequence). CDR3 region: CASSLIASGGSQETQYF. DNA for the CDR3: TGTGCCAGCAGCTTAATTGCTAGCGGGGGGTCACAAGAGACCCAGTACTTC.

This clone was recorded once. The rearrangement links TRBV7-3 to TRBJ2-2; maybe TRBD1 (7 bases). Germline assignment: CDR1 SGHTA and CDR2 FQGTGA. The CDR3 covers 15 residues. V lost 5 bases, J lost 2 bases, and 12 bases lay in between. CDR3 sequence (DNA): TGTGCCAGCAGCCGGGGGACAGCTAACACCGGGGAGCTGTTTTTT. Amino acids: CASSRGTANTGELFF.

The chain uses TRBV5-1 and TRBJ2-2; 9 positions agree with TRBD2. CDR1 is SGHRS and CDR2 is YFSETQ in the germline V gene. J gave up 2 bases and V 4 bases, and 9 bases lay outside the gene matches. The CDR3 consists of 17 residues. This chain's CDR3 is CASSRTGAGGNTGELFF. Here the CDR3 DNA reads TGCGCCAGCAGCCGGACGGGAGCGGGGGGTAACACCGGGGAGCTGTTTTTT.

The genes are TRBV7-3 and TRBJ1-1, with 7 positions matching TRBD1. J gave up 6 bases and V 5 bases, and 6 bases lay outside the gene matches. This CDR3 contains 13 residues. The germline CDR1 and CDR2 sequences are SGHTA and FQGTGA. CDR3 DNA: TGTGCCAGCAGCCCAACGGGACAGCCTGAAGCTTTCTTT. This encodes CASSPTGQPEAFF.